The 17 T cell receptor beta chains reported below all come from one sample, sequenced in a study of OX40 agonist ivuxolimab in advanced cancers. Assay: immunoSEQ multiplex PCR; the TCRdb copy retains only in-frame clones and omits some. This sample yields roughly 60,000 clones, of which about 88% are seen a single time; 4.5% to 5.5% belongs to the top ten. The sequencing used CD4+ or CD8+ T cells sorted from blood, collected in a trial of the OX40 agonist ivuxolimab. All receptors come from an adult with an advanced solid tumor such as melanoma, head and neck, liver or kidney cancer.

This rearrangement joins TRBV9 to TRBJ2-1, with 8 bases lining up with TRBD2. There are 14 residues in the CDR3. The V gene's germline CDR1 is SGDLS and CDR2 YYNGEE. V gave up 2 bases and J gave up 4 bases; unmatched junction bases: 2. The CDR3 spells CASSVTSGYNEQFF. CDR3 DNA sequence: TGTGCCAGCAGCGTCACTAGCGGTTACAATGAGCAGTTCTTC.

CDR3 in amino acids: CATGARSEYF. In DNA, the CDR3 is TGTGCCACAGGGGCTAGATCGGAGTACTTC. The rearrangement links TRBV10-3 to TRBJ2-7, with D possibly matching TRBD1 (6 bases). CDR3 length equals 10 residues. The germline V gene has CDR1 ENHRY and CDR2 SYGVKD. The V gene lost 10 bases and the J gene lost 11 bases, with 15 bases spanning the gap.

This sequence joins TRBV11-3 and TRBJ2-4; perhaps TRBD1 as D (5 bases). The CDR3 sequence is 16 residues long. Trimming stripped 0 bases from V and 8 bases from J, with 17 bases between. The V gene's germline CDR1 is SGHNT and CDR2 YENEEA. CDR3 nucleotide sequence: TGTGCCAGCAGCTTAGATCCAAGGGGCCCGGCGGACATTCAGTACTTC. Encoded protein: CASSLDPRGPADIQYF. The full variable domain, rest sourced from reference TRBV11-3 and TRBJ2-4, is EAGVVQSPRYKIIEKKQPVAFWCNPISGHNTLYWYLQNLGQGPELLIRYENEEAVDDSQLPKDRFSAERLKGVDSTLKIQPAELGDSAVYLCASSLDPRGPADIQYFGAGTRLSVL.

The chain is built from TRBV15 and TRBJ2-1; 11 positions agree with TRBD1. The CDR3 covers 17 residues. Germline CDR1 is LNHNV and CDR2 is YYDKDF (reference sequence). The junction had 4 bases not matched to a gene; V was cut back by 2 bases and J by 1 base. CDR3 loop: CATSRFGQGASYNEQFF. CDR3 in DNA: TGTGCCACCAGCAGATTCGGACAGGGGGCATCCTACAATGAGCAGTTCTTC.

The chain couples TRBV10-3 to TRBJ2-7; D possibly matches TRBD1 or TRBD2 (5 bases each). The CDR3 is made up of 14 amino acids. CDR1 is ENHRY and CDR2 is SYGVKD in the germline V gene. The V end was cut by 3 bases, the J end by 1 base, with 10 bases between. CDR3: CAISDRDLSYEQYF. Written as DNA, the CDR3 is TGTGCCATCAGTGACCGGGACCTTTCCTACGAGCAGTACTTC.

V and J are TRBV30 and TRBJ1-1; unclear D gene. Per germline, CDR1 GTSNPN and CDR2 SVGIG (reference sequence). The V end lost 0 bases, the J end lost 3 bases, and 32 bases lay between the germline ends. This CDR3 spans 21 amino acids. CDR3 in amino acids: CAWSVPRKQITAPPHYTEAFF. As DNA, the CDR3 is TGTGCCTGGAGTGTACCACGTAAACAGATTACCGCACCCCCACATTACACTGAAGCTTTCTTT.

The chain has TRBV7-9 and TRBJ2-7; TRBD2 might be the D (6 bases). Per the germline V gene, CDR1 is SEHNR and CDR2 is FQNEAQ (reference sequence). Trimming took off 3 bases at V and 2 bases at J, with 11 bases between the two ends. There are 14 residues in the CDR3. This CDR3 reads CASSFTGETYEQYF. DNA of the CDR3: TGTGCCAGCAGCTTCACGGGGGAGACCTACGAGCAGTACTTC.

The chain has TRBV5-6 and TRBJ2-7; 10 nucleotides align to TRBD1. This CDR3 has 15 residues. V lost 5 bases to trimming and J lost 5 bases; unmatched junction nucleotides: 10. Germline values: CDR1 SGHDT, CDR2 YYEEEE. CDR3 coding DNA: TGTGCCAGCAGATCCCGGGACAGGGGCGTTAACGAGCAGTACTTC. It codes for CASRSRDRGVNEQYF. Full variable domain (remainder filled in from reference TRBV5-6 and TRBJ2-7): DAGVTQSPTHLIKTRGQQVTLRCSPKSGHDTVSWYQQALGQGPQFIFQYYEEEERQRGNFPDRFSGHQFPNYSSELNVNALLLGDSALYLCASRSRDRGVNEQYFGPGTRLTVT.

The rearrangement uses TRBV30 and TRBJ1-3, with a tentative D call TRBD1 (5 bases). From germline, CDR1 is GTSNPN and CDR2 SVGIG (reference sequence). The CDR3 is made up of 15 amino acids. V dropped 5 bases and J dropped 5 bases, with 19 bases sitting between them. The chain's CDR3 is CAWSLGDSTRNTIYF. In DNA, the CDR3 is TGTGCCTGGTCGTTGGGGGACTCAACCAGAAACACCATATATTTT. The whole variable domain, remainder taken from reference TRBV30 and TRBJ1-3, is SQTIHQWPATLVQPVGSPLSLECTVEGTSNPNLYWYRQAAGRGLQLLFYSVGIGQISSEVPQNLSASRPQDRQFILSSKKLLLSDSGFYLCAWSLGDSTRNTIYFGEGSWLTVV.

The chain joins TRBV15 to TRBJ1-4, with a tentative D call TRBD1 (5 bases). V dropped 8 bases and J dropped 7 bases, with 23 bases sitting between them. The CDR3 runs to 16 residues. CDR1 is LNHNV and CDR2 is YYDKDF in the germline V gene (reference sequence). CDR3 nucleotide sequence: TGTGCCACCGGGGCCTTTCAGGGTGGGTTATTTGAAAAACTGTTTTTT. Translating gives CATGAFQGGLFEKLFF.

CDR3: CASSLLPQGAVGETQYF. The CDR3 region has the DNA TGTGCCAGCAGCTTATTACCGCAGGGGGCGGTAGGGGAGACCCAGTACTTC. The chain combines TRBV7-3 with TRBJ2-5, with 8 nucleotides matching TRBD1. The CDR3 runs to 17 residues. CDR1 SGHTA and CDR2 FQGTGA come from the germline V gene. The V and J ends lost 2 bases and 5 bases, in that order; junction bases with no gene match: 13.

The chain is built from TRBV7-9 and TRBJ2-7; D possibly corresponds to TRBD2 (6 bases). CDR3 size: 12 residues. Germline values: CDR1 SEHNR, CDR2 FQNEAQ (reference sequence). V gave up 5 bases and J gave up 6 bases, with 11 bases separating them. Here the CDR3 DNA reads TGTGCCAGCAGCCCCTTCGGGGGCGAGCAGTACTTC. Amino acid sequence: CASSPFGGEQYF.

V gene TRBV6-1 combines with J gene TRBJ1-6; D remains ambiguous. Trimming removed 0 bases from V and 7 bases from J, with 7 bases in between. CDR3 length equals 14 residues. The germline CDR1 and CDR2 sequences are MNHNS and SASEGT. CDR3 DNA sequence: TGTGCCAGCAGTGAAGCGCCGACCAATTCACCCCTCCACTTT. This codes for CASSEAPTNSPLHF.

The CDR3 DNA follows: TGTGCCAGCAGTGGAACTAGCGGGAGGACCGGGGAGCTGTTTTTT. Translation gives CASSGTSGRTGELFF. The V call is TRBV6-1, the J call TRBJ2-2; 12 bases align to TRBD2. The CDR3 length is 15 residues. Germline CDR1 and CDR2: MNHNS and SASEGT. Unmatched junction bases numbered 2, after V lost 4 bases and J lost 5 bases.

This clone was counted only a few times. This chain connects TRBV6-7 to TRBJ1-1, with D perhaps TRBD1 (5 bases). TRBV6-7 is given ORF status, its function remaining uncertain. Trimming took off 0 bases at V and 0 bases at J, with 11 bases between the two ends. The CDR3 extends over 16 amino acids. The CDR3 sequence: CASSYSNQGLNTEAFF. CDR3 bases: TGTGCCAGCAGTTACTCGAATCAGGGATTGAACACTGAAGCTTTCTTT.

This chain uses TRBV7-2 with TRBJ1-2; D unclear. This CDR3 region has 19 residues. Trimming took off 0 bases at V and 2 bases at J, with 22 bases between the two ends. Germline CDR1 and CDR2: SGHTA and FQGNSA. CDR3 DNA sequence: TGTGCCAGCAGCTTAGCCGCCAGAGCCTGGGCTCAAGGAAACTATGGCTACACCTTC. Residues: CASSLAARAWAQGNYGYTF.

The V call is TRBV28, the J call TRBJ2-7; a possible D gene is TRBD1 (6 bases). Looked up from germline, CDR1 is MDHEN and CDR2 is SYDVKM. Trimming took 3 bases from V and 4 from J, leaving 13 bases between them. The CDR3 sequence is 14 residues long. CDR3 sequence: CASSFSSGVYEQYF. DNA for the CDR3: TGTGCCAGCAGTTTTTCGTCAGGGGTATACGAGCAGTACTTC.